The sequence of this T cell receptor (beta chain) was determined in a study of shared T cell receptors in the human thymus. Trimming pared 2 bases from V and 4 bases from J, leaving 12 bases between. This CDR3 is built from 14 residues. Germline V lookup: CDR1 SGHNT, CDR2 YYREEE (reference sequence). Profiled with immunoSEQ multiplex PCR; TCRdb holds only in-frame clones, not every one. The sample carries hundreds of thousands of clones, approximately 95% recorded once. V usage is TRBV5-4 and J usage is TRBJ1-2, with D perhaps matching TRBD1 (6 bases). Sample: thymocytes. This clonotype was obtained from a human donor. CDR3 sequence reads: CASSLPGTPYGYTF. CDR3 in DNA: TGTGCCAGCAGCTTACCAGGGACACCCTATGGCTACACCTTC.